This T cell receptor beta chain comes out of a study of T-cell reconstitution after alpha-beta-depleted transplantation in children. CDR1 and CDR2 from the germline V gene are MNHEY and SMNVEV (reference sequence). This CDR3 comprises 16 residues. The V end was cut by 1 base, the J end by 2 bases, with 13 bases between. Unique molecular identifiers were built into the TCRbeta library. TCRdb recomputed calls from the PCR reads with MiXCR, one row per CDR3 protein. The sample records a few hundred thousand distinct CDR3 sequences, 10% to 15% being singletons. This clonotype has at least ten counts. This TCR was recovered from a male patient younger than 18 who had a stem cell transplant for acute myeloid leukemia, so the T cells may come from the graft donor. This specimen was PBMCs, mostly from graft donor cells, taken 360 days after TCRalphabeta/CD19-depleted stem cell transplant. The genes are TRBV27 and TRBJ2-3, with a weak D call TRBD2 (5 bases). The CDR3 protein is CASSLLGRGYTDTQYF. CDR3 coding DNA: TGTGCCAGCAGTTTATTAGGCCGAGGGTACACAGATACGCAGTATTTT.